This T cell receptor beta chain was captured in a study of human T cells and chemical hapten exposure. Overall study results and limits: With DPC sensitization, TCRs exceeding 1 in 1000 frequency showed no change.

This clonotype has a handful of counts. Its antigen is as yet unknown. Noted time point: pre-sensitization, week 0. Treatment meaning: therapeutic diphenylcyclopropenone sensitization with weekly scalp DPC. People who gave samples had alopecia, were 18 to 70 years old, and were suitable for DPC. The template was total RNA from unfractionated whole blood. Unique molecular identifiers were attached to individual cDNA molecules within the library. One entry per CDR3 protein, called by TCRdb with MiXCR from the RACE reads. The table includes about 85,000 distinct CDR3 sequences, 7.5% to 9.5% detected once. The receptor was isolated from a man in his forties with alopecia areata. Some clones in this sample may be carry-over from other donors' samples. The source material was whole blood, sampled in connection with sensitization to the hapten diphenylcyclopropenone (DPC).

DNA for the CDR3: TGTGCCAGTAAGACGACTAGCGAACCCTACGAGCAGTACTTC. It translates to CASKTTSEPYEQYF. The chain joins TRBV6-5 to TRBJ2-7; 8 bases fit TRBD2. The ends lost 9 bases at V and 2 bases at J; junction bases unmatched: 9. Germline CDR1 is MNHEY and CDR2 is SVGAGI. This CDR3 comprises 14 residues.